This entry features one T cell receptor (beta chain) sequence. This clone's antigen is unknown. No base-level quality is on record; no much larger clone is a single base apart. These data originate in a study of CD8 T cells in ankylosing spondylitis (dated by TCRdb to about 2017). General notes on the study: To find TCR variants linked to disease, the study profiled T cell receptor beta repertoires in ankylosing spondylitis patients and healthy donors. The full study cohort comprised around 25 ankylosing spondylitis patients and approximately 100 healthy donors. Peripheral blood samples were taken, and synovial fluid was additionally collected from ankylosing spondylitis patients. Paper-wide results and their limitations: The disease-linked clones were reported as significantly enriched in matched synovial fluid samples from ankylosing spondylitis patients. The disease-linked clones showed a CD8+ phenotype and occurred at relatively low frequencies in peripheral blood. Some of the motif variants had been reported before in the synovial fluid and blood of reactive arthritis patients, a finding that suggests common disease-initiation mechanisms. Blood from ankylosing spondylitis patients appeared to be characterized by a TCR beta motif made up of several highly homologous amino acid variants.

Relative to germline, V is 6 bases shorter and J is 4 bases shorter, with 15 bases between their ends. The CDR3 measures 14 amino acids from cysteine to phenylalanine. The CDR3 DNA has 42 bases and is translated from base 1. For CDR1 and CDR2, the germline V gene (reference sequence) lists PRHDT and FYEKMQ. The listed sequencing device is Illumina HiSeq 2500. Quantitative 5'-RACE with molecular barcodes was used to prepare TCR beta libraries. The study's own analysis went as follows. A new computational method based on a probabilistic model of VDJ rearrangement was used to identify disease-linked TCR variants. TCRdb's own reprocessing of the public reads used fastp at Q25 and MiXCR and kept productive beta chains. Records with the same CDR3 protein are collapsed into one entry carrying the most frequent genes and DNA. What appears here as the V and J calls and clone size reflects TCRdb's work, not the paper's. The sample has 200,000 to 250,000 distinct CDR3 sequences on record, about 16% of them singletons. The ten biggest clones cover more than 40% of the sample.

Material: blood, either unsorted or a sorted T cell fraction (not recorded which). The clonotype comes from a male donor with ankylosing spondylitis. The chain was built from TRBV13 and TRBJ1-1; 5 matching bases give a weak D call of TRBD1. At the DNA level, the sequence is TGTGCCAGCAGTGTCGGAACGAGGGGCACTGAAGCTTTCTTT. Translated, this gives CASSVGTRGTEAFF.